The 27 T cell receptor beta chains given below trace back to one sample, sequenced in a study of shared clonotypes between healthy human individuals. In the naive CD8 group, cells lacked CD45RO and were positively selected for CCR7, so terminally differentiated effector memory CD45RA+ cells were left out. TCRdb keeps only in-frame clones here, not all; method: immunoSEQ multiplex PCR. The table has roughly 1,800,000 clones, roughly 94% seen once; the top ten hold 1% to 1.5%. Sequenced sample: naive CD8+ T cells sorted from blood. The receptors originated from a man younger than 35 in good health.

This clone was found once. This chain connects TRBV4-3 to TRBJ2-5; TRBD1 might be the D (7 bases). CDR3 length equals 18 residues. The ends were cut back, 0 bases at V and 5 bases at J, with 22 bases in the middle. In germline, CDR1 is LGHNA, CDR2 YSLEER. CDR3 in DNA: TGCGCCAGCAGCCAAGATCTTCCAGGGGGATGGGGGGAGGAGACCCAGTACTTC. Translating it yields CASSQDLPGGWGEETQYF.

The rearrangement links TRBV5-6 to TRBJ2-7, with D unclear. V lost 0 bases and J 3 bases, leaving 13 bases between the germline ends. Germline-derived CDR1 and CDR2 are SGHDT and YYEEEE. The CDR3 is 15 amino acids. This CDR3 is CASSLAPAHLYEQYF. The CDR3 DNA sequence: TGTGCCAGCAGCTTGGCCCCGGCGCACCTCTACGAGCAGTACTTC. Full variable domain (outside the CDR3, taken from reference TRBV5-6 and TRBJ2-7): DAGVTQSPTHLIKTRGQQVTLRCSPKSGHDTVSWYQQALGQGPQFIFQYYEEEERQRGNFPDRFSGHQFPNYSSELNVNALLLGDSALYLCASSLAPAHLYEQYFGPGTRLTVT.

Only one count was recorded for this clone. The chain joins TRBV28 to TRBJ2-1; 7 nucleotides align to TRBD1. Germline lookup yields CDR1 MDHEN and CDR2 SYDVKM. The V gene end was trimmed by 1 base and the J gene end by 3 bases; junction bases not matched to a gene: 3. This CDR3 has 15 amino acids. The CDR3 DNA reads as TGTGCCAGCAGTTTATCGGACAGGATCTACAATGAGCAGTTCTTC. Residues: CASSLSDRIYNEQFF.

V usage is TRBV4-2 and J usage is TRBJ1-5, with D perhaps matching TRBD1 (6 bases). With 0 bases removed from V and 6 bases from J, the gap between germline ends came to 12 bases. Germline CDR1 LGHNA, CDR2 YNFKEQ. The CDR3 is 15 amino acids. The DNA of the CDR3 is TGTGCCAGCAGCCAAGAGGCGGGGGGCAGTCAGCCCCAGCATTTT. Its translation: CASSQEAGGSQPQHF.

Remarks on this clone: The same CDR3 is also encoded by other DNA sequences in this sample. This chain uses TRBV4-1 with TRBJ2-3; D could derive from TRBD1 or TRBD2 (5 bases each). V lost 2 bases, J lost 1 base, and 10 bases lay in between. CDR3 length: 15 residues. In germline, CDR1 is MGHRA, CDR2 YSYEKL. The CDR3 DNA is TGCGCCAGCAGCCAACAGGGAGCGGGCACAGATACGCAGTATTTT. Amino acids: CASSQQGAGTDTQYF.

The V gene is TRBV19, the J gene TRBJ1-6, with TRBD1 as a possible D gene (6 bases). Germline V CDR1 and CDR2: LNHDA, SQIVND (reference sequence). This CDR3 has 15 amino acids. V was cut by 6 bases and J by 2 bases, with 11 bases left in between. Here the CDR3 reads CASRLRTAYNSPLHF. The CDR3 region has the DNA TGTGCCAGTAGACTCCGGACAGCCTATAATTCACCCCTCCACTTT.

V and J are TRBV2 and TRBJ1-6, with D hard to call. From germline, CDR1 is SNHLY and CDR2 FYNNEI. Trimming cost V 4 bases and J 9 bases, with 16 bases left between them. This CDR3 has 15 residues. The CDR3 region has the DNA TGTGCCAGCAGTGCCGTTGGTCCTTGGGGTTCACCCCTCCACTTT. This translates into CASSAVGPWGSPLHF.

Note on this clone: The same CDR3 can be traced to other DNA sequences in this sample. The V call is TRBV5-4, the J call TRBJ2-7; maybe TRBD1 (5 bases). The CDR3 consists of 14 residues. Germline V gene lookup returns CDR1 SGHNT and CDR2 YYREEE (reference sequence). Trimming took 3 bases from V and 2 from J, leaving 12 bases between them. The DNA for the CDR3 is TGTGCCAGCAGCTCCGGACAAGGGCCCTACGAGCAGTACTTC. This encodes CASSSGQGPYEQYF.

The chain employs TRBV7-3 and TRBJ2-5, with TRBD2 matching over 10 bases. The CDR3 sequence is 16 residues long. J gave up 2 bases and V 4 bases, and 7 bases lay outside the gene matches. Germline V gene data show CDR1 as SGHTA and CDR2 as FQGTGA. The CDR3 here is CASSSLLAGQQETQYF. Here the CDR3 DNA reads TGTGCCAGCAGCTCCTTACTAGCGGGACAACAAGAGACCCAGTACTTC.

The rearrangement joins TRBV5-1 to TRBJ2-5, with 13 bases matching TRBD2. The CDR3 totals 17 residues. The V segment lost 4 bases and the J segment 5 bases; nucleotides outside the gene matches: 11. CDR1 and CDR2 from the germline V gene are SGHRS and YFSETQ. CDR3 coding DNA: TGCGCCAGCAGCCTATTACTAGCGGGAGGGCCTATTGAGACCCAGTACTTC. Residues: CASSLLLAGGPIETQYF.

V is TRBV13 and J is TRBJ1-4; D remains ambiguous. CDR1 PRHDT and CDR2 FYEKMQ come from the germline V gene (reference sequence). CDR3 length: 12 residues. The V end lost 1 base, the J end lost 8 bases, and 5 bases lay between the germline ends. CDR3 in amino acids: CASSLDGEKLFF. The CDR3 region has the DNA TGTGCCAGCAGCTTAGACGGGGAAAAACTGTTTTTT. Drawing the rest from reference TRBV13 and TRBJ1-4, the complete variable domain is AAGVIQSPRHLIKEKRETATLKCYPIPRHDTVYWYQQGPGQDPQFLISFYEKMQSDKGSIPDRFSAQQFSDYHSELNMSSLELGDSALYFCASSLDGEKLFFGSGTQLSVL.

This chain connects TRBV5-1 to TRBJ2-3; 13 bases map to TRBD2. Germline loops: CDR1 SGHRS, CDR2 YFSETQ. V dropped 4 bases and J dropped 4; count of bases not matched to a gene: 3. The CDR3 covers 15 residues. CDR3 sequence (DNA): TGCGCCAGCAGCACCGGACTAGCGGGGGCAGATACGCAGTATTTT. It is translated as CASSTGLAGADTQYF.

The chain uses TRBV10-2 and TRBJ1-2; D gene uncertain. This CDR3 has 14 amino acids. Trimming removed 2 bases from V and 2 bases from J, with 9 bases in between. Per germline, CDR1 WSHSY and CDR2 SAAADI. CDR3 sequence reads: CASSEVGVNYGYTF. In nucleotides, the CDR3 is TGCGCCAGCAGTGAGGTCGGAGTGAACTATGGCTACACCTTC.

The chain has TRBV18 and TRBJ1-6; 7 bases are a match to TRBD1. There are 17 residues in the CDR3. Germline CDR1 reads KGHSH; CDR2 reads LQKENI. Trimming took 3 bases from V and 1 from J; bases not matched to a gene: 6. CDR3 DNA sequence: TGTGCCAGCTCACCGTACCCGACAGGGTCCTATAATTCACCCCTCCACTTT. Translation gives CASSPYPTGSYNSPLHF.

Comment on this clone: Other DNA sequences from this sample encode an identical CDR3 as well. The chain uses TRBV9 and TRBJ2-2; perhaps TRBD2 as D (6 bases). Trimming removed 2 bases from V and 7 bases from J, with 6 bases in between. Germline CDR1 reads SGDLS; CDR2 reads YYNGEE. This CDR3 comprises 12 residues. The CDR3 here is CASSVEGGELFF. CDR3 bases: TGTGCCAGCAGCGTGGAGGGCGGGGAGCTGTTTTTT.

The CDR3 region has the DNA TGTGCCAGCAGCCCCCGGATTAGGGGAGAGGGTTACGAGCAGTACTTC. Its protein is CASSPRIRGEGYEQYF. This chain connects TRBV7-2 to TRBJ2-7; perhaps D is TRBD1 or TRBD2 (5 bases each). The germline V and J ends were trimmed by 5 bases and 4 bases, with 21 bases remaining between them. The CDR3 runs 16 residues. The germline gives CDR1 SGHTA, CDR2 FQGNSA.

V is TRBV4-1 and J is TRBJ1-1; 11 nucleotides match TRBD1. This CDR3 spans 13 amino acids. CDR1 and CDR2 from the germline V gene are MGHRA and YSYEKL. V lost 5 bases, J lost 11 bases, and 7 bases stayed unmatched. The CDR3 DNA follows: TGCGCCAGCAGCGACCGGGACAGGGGGGACGCTTTCTTT. It specifies CASSDRDRGDAFF.

Concerning this clone itself: The identical CDR3 is also encoded by other nucleotide sequences in the sample. The V call is TRBV13, the J call TRBJ1-2; 8 bases align to TRBD1. CDR1 and CDR2 (germline): PRHDT, FYEKMQ (reference sequence). V was pared by 5 bases and J by 2 bases, with 7 bases of the junction left unmatched. The CDR3 has 15 amino acids. CDR3 DNA: TGTGCCAGCAGCCTCGGACAGGGTGCCAACTATGGCTACACCTTC. It yields the protein CASSLGQGANYGYTF.

This rearrangement joins TRBV18 to TRBJ1-2; unclear D gene. Looked up from germline, CDR1 is KGHSH and CDR2 is LQKENI. CDR3 length: 14 residues. V lost 4 bases, J lost 8 bases, and 17 bases lay in between. The CDR3 reads CASSQGRGCCGYTF. The DNA of the CDR3 is TGTGCCAGCTCACAAGGCCGGGGTTGCTGCGGCTACACCTTC.

The chain carries TRBV13 and TRBJ2-2; D possibly uses TRBD1 or TRBD2 (5 bases each). With 3 bases removed from V and 7 bases from J, the gap between germline ends came to 18 bases. Per germline, CDR1 PRHDT and CDR2 FYEKMQ (reference sequence). The CDR3 sequence is 16 residues long. The CDR3 is CASSFGAEAIGGELFF. CDR3 DNA: TGTGCCAGCAGCTTTGGGGCGGAGGCGATCGGCGGGGAGCTGTTTTTT.

The J gene is TRBJ2-7, the V gene TRBV6-6; TRBD2 matches 11 bases. Germline trimming cut 7 bases from V and 7 bases from J; bases unmatched to any gene: 9. CDR3 length: 14 residues. In germline, CDR1 is MNHNY, CDR2 SVGAGI (reference sequence). The CDR3 reads CASTQTSGIREQYF. Written as DNA, the CDR3 is TGTGCCAGCACCCAGACTAGCGGGATAAGGGAGCAGTACTTC.

V usage is TRBV25-1 and J usage is TRBJ1-4, with D perhaps TRBD1 (5 bases). The CDR3 extends over 13 amino acids. The germline V gene encodes CDR1 MGHDK and CDR2 SYGVNS. V was pared by 1 base and J by 8 bases, with 8 bases between. CDR3 sequence reads: CASSEWGTEKLFF. The CDR3 DNA is TGTGCCAGCAGTGAATGGGGGACCGAAAAACTGTTTTTT.

V usage is TRBV2 and J usage is TRBJ2-1; D call uncertain. The germline V gene encodes CDR1 SNHLY and CDR2 FYNNEI. V dropped 3 bases and J dropped 8 bases, with 14 bases sitting between them. The CDR3 covers 14 residues. The CDR3, as DNA: TGTGCCAGCAGTGAGTTGTCCTCGGCCCATGAGCAGTTCTTC. Protein: CASSELSSAHEQFF.

The chain joins TRBV27 to TRBJ2-1; 9 positions match TRBD1. Per the germline V gene, CDR1 is MNHEY and CDR2 is SMNVEV (reference sequence). The CDR3 totals 13 residues. The V and J ends lost 10 bases and 7 bases, in that order; junction bases with no gene match: 8. CDR3 sequence: CATGFGTGNEQFF. In DNA, the CDR3 is TGTGCCACGGGGTTCGGGACAGGGAATGAGCAGTTCTTC.

V is TRBV4-1 and J is TRBJ2-1; 7 bases are a match to TRBD2. CDR3 length: 16 residues. The germline CDR1 and CDR2 sequences are MGHRA and YSYEKL. After removal of 2 bases from V and 8 bases from J, the junction contained 12 bases not matched to a gene. This chain's CDR3 is CASSQRASGPTDEQFF. CDR3 DNA sequence: TGCGCCAGCAGCCAACGAGCTAGCGGACCCACCGATGAGCAGTTCTTC.

The chain carries TRBV28 and TRBJ1-2; TRBD1 matches at 7 bases. J gave up 0 bases and V 6 bases, and 4 bases lay outside the gene matches. Looked up from germline, CDR1 is MDHEN and CDR2 is SYDVKM. CDR3 length equals 14 residues. This CDR3 is CASRLTGANYGYTF. In nucleotides, the CDR3 is TGTGCCAGCAGACTTACAGGGGCTAACTATGGCTACACCTTC.

The gene calls are TRBV7-9 and TRBJ2-1; D might be TRBD1 or TRBD2, each matching 5 bases. The CDR3 is made up of 14 amino acids. CDR1 and CDR2 (germline): SEHNR, FQNEAQ (reference sequence). Trimming stripped 6 bases from V and 8 bases from J, with 17 bases between. CDR3 coding DNA: TGTGCCAGCAGTCAAGAGGGGTGGGCCCATGAGCAGTTCTTC. Its translation is CASSQEGWAHEQFF.